The 8 T cell receptor beta chains below were found in one sample sequenced in a study of blood T cell repertoires in COVID-19. Profiled with immunoSEQ multiplex PCR; TCRdb holds only in-frame clones, not every one. The sample lists approximately 140,000 clones; just under 85% were seen once. The material sequenced was peripheral blood. Receptors were obtained from a woman in her thirties or forties with active or convalescent COVID-19.

The chain recombines TRBV4-1 with TRBJ1-3, with 7 bases lining up with TRBD1. Looked up from germline, CDR1 is MGHRA and CDR2 is YSYEKL. The CDR3 extends over 16 amino acids. J was trimmed by 4 bases and V by 2 bases; bases with no gene match: 8. CDR3 region: CASSQPLKDRGNTIYF. The CDR3 DNA sequence: TGCGCCAGCAGCCAACCACTAAAGGACAGGGGAAACACCATATATTTT.

The CDR3 region is CASSLVSNNYGYTF. CDR3 in DNA: TGTGCCAGCAGCTTGGTCAGTAATAACTATGGCTACACCTTC. The rearrangement uses TRBV7-2 and TRBJ1-2; D ambiguous. The CDR3 spans 14 residues. Germline values: CDR1 SGHTA, CDR2 FQGNSA. V was clipped by 3 bases and J by 1 base, with 9 bases between them.

V gene TRBV21-1 combines with J gene TRBJ1-1; TRBD1 is taken as the D call from the table, unchecked against the DNA. TRBV21-1 is deemed a pseudogene. The CDR3 sequence is 14 residues long. CDR3 sequence: CASSKNRGNTEAFF. The DNA of the CDR3 is TGTGCCAGCAGTAAAAACAGGGGGAACACTGAAGCTTTCTTT.

The J gene is TRBJ1-6, the V gene TRBV19; 8 bases map to TRBD1. This CDR3 contains 14 residues. Germline V gene lookup returns CDR1 LNHDA and CDR2 SQIVND (reference sequence). J lost 10 bases, V lost 5 bases, and 7 bases had no gene match. CDR3 coding DNA: TGTGCCAGTAGTGTACAGACAGGGGTATCACCCCTCCACTTT. Translating it yields CASSVQTGVSPLHF.

J is TRBJ1-1 and V is TRBV9; 7 nucleotides align to TRBD1. V was clipped by 3 bases and J by 1 base; unmatched bases: 9. Germline lookup yields CDR1 SGDLS and CDR2 YYNGEE. This CDR3 has 16 residues. CDR3 nucleotide sequence: TGTGCCAGCAGCGCACGAAGGGGGCCTGAGAACACTGAAGCTTTCTTT. Translated, it gives CASSARRGPENTEAFF.

This clone was detected only a few times. J is TRBJ1-2 and V is TRBV6-5; 9 nucleotides agree with TRBD1. CDR3 length: 13 residues. J gave up 8 bases and V 10 bases, and 11 bases lay outside the gene matches. In germline, CDR1 is MNHEY, CDR2 SVGAGI. For the CDR3, the DNA is TGTGCCACCCAGCCTCCGACAGGGGGAGGCTACACCTTC. Encoded protein: CATQPPTGGGYTF.

The chain employs TRBV7-2 and TRBJ2-7; 8 nucleotides line up with TRBD1. The J segment lost 2 bases and the V segment lost 5 bases, leaving 14 bases of the junction unmatched. CDR1 SGHTA and CDR2 FQGNSA come from the germline V gene. The CDR3 consists of 17 residues. CDR3 protein: CASSGRKPTGATYEQYF. Here the CDR3 DNA reads TGTGCCAGCAGCGGTAGAAAGCCGACAGGGGCCACCTACGAGCAGTACTTC.

The chain is built from TRBV5-1 and TRBJ2-2; 7 bases are shared with TRBD1. The CDR3 consists of 14 residues. Germline loops: CDR1 SGHRS, CDR2 YFSETQ. V dropped 7 bases and J dropped 6; count of bases not matched to a gene: 9. The CDR3: CASVEAGGAGELFF. CDR3 sequence (DNA): TGCGCCAGCGTCGAGGCAGGGGGAGCCGGGGAGCTGTTTTTT.